This TCR beta chain stems from a study of identical twins. After template switching added a universal primer site, the resulting cDNA carried unique molecular identifiers. TCRdb recomputed calls from the 5' RACE reads with MiXCR, one row per CDR3 protein. The table has roughly 1.6 million distinct CDR3 sequences, about 30% seen once. The study, taken as a whole, reports: Insertions were fewer in abundant cord blood beta clonotypes, whereas memory repertoires showed none of this pattern.

V lost 4 bases and J lost 11; bases outside the gene matches: 9. The CDR3 extends over 14 amino acids. CDR1 and CDR2 (germline): SGHAT, FQNNGV. This clonotype showed up just a few times. Antigen: not known. Material: cord blood. V is TRBV11-2 and J is TRBJ2-5, with TRBD2 identical over 11 bases. The TCR was taken from a newborn girl in good health. The CDR3 region has the DNA TGTGCCAGCAGCTCTTCTAGCGGGAGGTGGGAGCAGTACTTC. This codes for CASSSSSGRWEQYF.